The clone carrying this T cell receptor beta chain was counted many times. Its specificity is unknown. Building of the TCR beta libraries involved iRepertoire HTBI primers and Arm-PCR of CDR3 regions. TCRdb ran MiXCR on the multiplex PCR reads and lists one entry per CDR3 protein. The sample carries about 440,000 distinct CDR3 sequences, around 15% recorded once. This sample is part of a study of regulatory T cells in long-lasting Graves disease. Study summary: Less than 3 months of antithyroid drugs had been taken by newly diagnosed Graves' patients.

Specified time point: newly diagnosed GD, antithyroid drugs for less than 3 months. Scientists built the TCR library using RNA that was extracted from PBMCs. V lost 2 bases and J 3 bases, leaving 6 bases between the germline ends. There are 13 residues in the CDR3. Germline CDR1 is KGHSH and CDR2 is LQKENI. Regarding the study as a whole: Under persistent disease, TRBV28, TRBJ1-2 and TRBJ2-5 were used preferentially. Exclusively peripheral blood, rather than thyroid tissue, was studied.

These data also formed part of another study, on T cells in Graves' hyperthyroidism and ophthalmopathy.

The TCR sequence derives from a woman aged 25 to 39 with Graves disease. The genes are TRBV18 and TRBJ2-3; D call uncertain. Sequences were derived from peripheral blood mononuclear cells (PBMCs), sampled at new diagnosis, from a patient treated with antithyroid drugs. The CDR3 is CASSPSQTDTQYF. For the CDR3, the DNA is TGTGCCAGCTCACCATCCCAAACAGATACGCAGTATTTT.